This T cell receptor beta chain was documented in a study of blood T cell repertoires in COVID-19. The wider study: Sites across the United States, Italy and Spain contributed samples from acute and convalescent COVID-19. Sample material is recorded as cDNA or gDNA derived from T cells, B-cell-depleted T cells, or PBMCs.

Germline V gene lookup returns CDR1 LGHDT and CDR2 YNNKEL (reference sequence). This CDR3 is built from 15 residues. J lost 4 bases, V lost 3 bases, and 4 bases had no gene match. Authors' methods: Reference gene primer amplification gave nucleated cell count estimates. Repertoires were generated with immunoSEQ multiplex PCR, while TCRdb's copy carries only in-frame clones and drops some. That table furnishes V, J and clone size, whereas the DNA furnished D and trimming. The sample yields around 100,000 clones, 89% seen once. The V gene is TRBV3-1 (or the pseudogene TRBV3-2), the J gene TRBJ2-1; TRBD1 aligns across 9 bases. Sequenced sample: peripheral blood. The sequence derives from a woman of 80 years or more in a cohort sampled during active COVID-19. The CDR3 region has the DNA TGTGCCAGCAGCCAGGGGACAGGGAGGTACAATGAGCAGTTCTTC. This sequence encodes CASSQGTGRYNEQFF.